This entry lists 2 T cell receptor beta chains sequenced from one sample in a study of graft-versus-host responses after intestinal transplantation. TCRdb's table, derived via immunoSEQ multiplex PCR, lists solely in-frame clones and lacks some. The sample holds about 94,000 clones, roughly 91% seen once. Antigens of these TCRs are unknown. The sample in question was unstimulated CD8+ T cells sorted from spleen or lymph node cells, obtained before intestinal transplant. Receptors originate from a human donor who received an intestinal transplant.

The gene calls are TRBV7-9 and TRBJ1-2, with D tentatively TRBD1 (6 bases). Germline CDR1 reads SEHNR; CDR2 reads FQNEAQ (reference sequence). V gave up 5 bases and J gave up 6 bases, with 13 bases separating them. CDR3 length: 13 residues. Here the CDR3 DNA reads TGTGCCAGCAGCCATTCACAGGGAAATGGCTACACCTTC. As protein: CASSHSQGNGYTF.

The chain links TRBV30 to TRBJ1-1, with D unresolved. V was cut by 4 bases and J by 1 base, with 10 bases left in between. CDR1 and CDR2 (germline): GTSNPN, SVGIG (reference sequence). This CDR3 contains 13 residues. CDR3 amino acids: CAWTTAGNTEAFF. As DNA, the CDR3 is TGTGCCTGGACCACAGCAGGGAACACTGAAGCTTTCTTT.